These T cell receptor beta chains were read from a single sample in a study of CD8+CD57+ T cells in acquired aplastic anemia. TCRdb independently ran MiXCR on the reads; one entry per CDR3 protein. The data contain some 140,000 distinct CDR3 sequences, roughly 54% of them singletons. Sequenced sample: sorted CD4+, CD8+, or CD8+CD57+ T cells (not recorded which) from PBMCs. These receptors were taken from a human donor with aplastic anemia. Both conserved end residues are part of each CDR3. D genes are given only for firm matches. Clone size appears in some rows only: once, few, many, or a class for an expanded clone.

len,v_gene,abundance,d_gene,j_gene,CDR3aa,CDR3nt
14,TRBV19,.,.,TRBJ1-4,CASSMQVANEKLFF,TGTGCCAGTAGTATGCAGGTGGCTAATGAAAAACTGTTTTTT
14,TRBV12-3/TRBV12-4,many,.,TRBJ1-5,CASNTDYSNQPQHF,TGTGCCAGCAATACAGACTATAGCAATCAGCCCCAGCATTTT
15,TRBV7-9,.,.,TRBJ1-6,CASSLGARGNSPLHF,TGTGCCAGCAGCTTAGGGGCGAGGGGTAATTCACCCCTCCACTTT
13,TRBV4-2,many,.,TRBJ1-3,CASSQGGGNTIYF,TGTGCCAGCAGCCAAGGGGGTGGAAACACCATATATTTT
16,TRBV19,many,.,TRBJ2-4,CASSIDQRAAKNIQYF,TGTGCCAGTAGTATAGATCAACGGGCAGCCAAAAACATTCAGTACTTC
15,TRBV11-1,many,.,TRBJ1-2,CASSLGGLRGDGYTF,TGTGCCAGCAGCTTAGGAGGACTACGGGGTGATGGCTACACCTTC
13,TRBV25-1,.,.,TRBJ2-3,CASSVGLTDTQYF,TGTGCCAGCAGTGTCGGGCTCACAGATACGCAGTATTTT
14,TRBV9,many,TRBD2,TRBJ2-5,CASSAGTIKETQYF,TGTGCCAGCAGCGCCGGGACTATTAAAGAGACCCAGTACTTC
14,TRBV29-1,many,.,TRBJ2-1,CSVDGSRVRNEQFF,TGCAGCGTTGACGGCAGCCGGGTGAGGAATGAGCAGTTCTTC
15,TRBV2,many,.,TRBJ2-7,CASHGRGAGSYEQYF,TGTGCCAGCCACGGCAGGGGGGCAGGATCCTACGAGCAGTACTTC
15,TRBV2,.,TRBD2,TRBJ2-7,CASSDIAGGYDEQYF,TGTGCCAGCAGTGATATAGCGGGAGGGTATGACGAGCAGTACTTC
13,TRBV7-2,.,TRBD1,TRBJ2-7,CASSTQGGYEQYF,TGTGCCAGCAGCACACAGGGGGGCTACGAGCAGTACTTC
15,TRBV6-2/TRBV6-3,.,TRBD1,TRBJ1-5,CASSSSNRGYQPQHF,TGTGCCAGCAGTTCGAGTAACAGGGGATATCAGCCCCAGCATTTT
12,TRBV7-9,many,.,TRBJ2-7,CASSSQGNEQYF,TGTGCCAGCAGTTCACAGGGCAACGAGCAGTACTTC
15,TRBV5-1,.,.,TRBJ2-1,CASSLVGGPYNEQFF,TGCGCCAGCAGCTTGGTGGGCGGCCCCTACAATGAGCAGTTCTTC
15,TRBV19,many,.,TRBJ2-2,CASGNITKRPGELFF,TGTGCCAGTGGAAACATTACTAAACGTCCCGGGGAGCTGTTTTTT
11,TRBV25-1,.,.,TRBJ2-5,CASTEKETQYF,TGTGCCAGCACCGAGAAAGAGACCCAGTACTTC
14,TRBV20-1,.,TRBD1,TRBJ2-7,CSASRTGGRNEQYF,TGCAGTGCTAGTAGAACAGGGGGCAGGAACGAGCAGTACTTC
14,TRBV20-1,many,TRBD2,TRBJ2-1,CSARDRLAGNEQFF,TGCAGTGCTAGAGATCGGCTAGCGGGCAATGAGCAGTTCTTC
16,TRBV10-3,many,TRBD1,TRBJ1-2,CAISESVGQGAGGYTF,TGTGCCATCAGTGAGTCAGTTGGACAGGGGGCTGGTGGCTACACCTTC
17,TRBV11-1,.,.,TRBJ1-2,CASSLNAGERLLDGYTF,TGTGCCAGCAGCTTAAACGCGGGGGAGAGGCTACTAGATGGCTACACCTTC
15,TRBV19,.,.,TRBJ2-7,CASSIGVTPTYEQYF,TGTGCCAGTAGTATAGGGGTGACCCCAACCTACGAGCAGTACTTC
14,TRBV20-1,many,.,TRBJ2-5,CSARDGVAQETQYF,TGCAGTGCTAGAGATGGGGTAGCCCAAGAGACCCAGTACTTC
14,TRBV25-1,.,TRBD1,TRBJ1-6,CASSPTGGHSPLHF,TGTGCCAGCAGTCCGACAGGGGGTCATTCACCCCTCCACTTT
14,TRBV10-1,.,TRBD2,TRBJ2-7,CASTSGGRSYEQYF,TGCGCCAGCACTAGCGGGGGGAGGTCCTACGAGCAGTACTTC
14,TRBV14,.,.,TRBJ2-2,CASNQESGTGELFF,TGTGCCAGCAACCAGGAATCGGGCACCGGGGAGCTGTTTTTT
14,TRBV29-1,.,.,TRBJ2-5,CSVEGTENEETQYF,TGCAGCGTTGAGGGGACTGAAAACGAAGAGACCCAGTACTTC
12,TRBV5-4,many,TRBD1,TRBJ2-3,CATADRADTQYF,TGTGCCACCGCGGACAGGGCAGATACGCAGTATTTT
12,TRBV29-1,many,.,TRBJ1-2,CSVRAALYGYTF,TGCAGCGTCAGAGCCGCCCTCTATGGCTACACCTTC
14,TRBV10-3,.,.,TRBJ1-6,CAISESVSMGPLHF,TGTGCCATCAGTGAGTCCGTCTCCATGGGGCCCCTCCACTTT
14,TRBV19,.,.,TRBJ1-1,CASSRGQLNTEAFF,TGTGCCAGTAGTCGTGGCCAGTTGAACACTGAAGCTTTCTTT
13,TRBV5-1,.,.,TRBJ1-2,CASSPGTGSGYTF,TGCGCCAGCAGCCCGGGAACAGGGAGTGGCTACACCTTC
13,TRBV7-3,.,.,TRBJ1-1,CASSMDTDTEAFF,TGTGCCAGCAGCATGGACACGGACACTGAAGCTTTCTTT
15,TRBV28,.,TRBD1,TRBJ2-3,CASSNGQGSTDTQYF,TGTGCCAGCAGTAATGGACAGGGGAGCACAGATACGCAGTATTTT
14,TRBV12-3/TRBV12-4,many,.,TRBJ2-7,CASSLAYASYEQYF,TGTGCCAGCAGCCTAGCGTATGCATCCTACGAGCAGTACTTC
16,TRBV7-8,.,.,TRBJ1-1,CASSLVQGSWSTEALF,TGTGCCAGCAGCTTAGTACAGGGCTCGTGGAGCACTGAAGCTCTCTTT
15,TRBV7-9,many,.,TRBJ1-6,CASSRESGGNSPLHF,TGTGCCAGCAGCCGAGAGTCCGGGGGTAATTCACCCCTCCACTTT
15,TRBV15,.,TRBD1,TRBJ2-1,CATSRRDRGINKQFF,TGTGCCACCAGCAGAAGGGACAGGGGCATCAATAAGCAGTTCTTC
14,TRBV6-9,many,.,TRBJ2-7,CASSYSNRDSRQYF,TGTGCCAGCAGTTATTCCAACCGGGACTCAAGACAGTACTTC
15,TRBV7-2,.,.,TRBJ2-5,CASSLSAGPQETQYF,TGTGCCAGCAGCTTAAGTGCAGGCCCCCAAGAGACCCAGTACTTC
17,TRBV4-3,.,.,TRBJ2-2,CASSQDLGGFNTGELFF,TGCGCCAGCAGCCAAGATCTCGGCGGGTTTAACACCGGGGAGCTGTTTTTT
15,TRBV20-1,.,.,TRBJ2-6,CSARPTTSGANVLTF,TGCAGTGCTAGACCGACAACCTCTGGGGCCAACGTCCTGACTTTC
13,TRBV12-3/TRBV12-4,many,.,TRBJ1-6,CASRDLNNSPLHF,TGTGCCAGCAGGGACCTCAATAATTCACCCCTCCACTTT
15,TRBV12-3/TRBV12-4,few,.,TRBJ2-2,CASSLLGHATGELFF,TGTGCCAGCAGTTTACTCGGACACGCCACCGGGGAGCTGTTTTTT
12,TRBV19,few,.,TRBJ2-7,CATTGSLYEQYF,TGTGCCACCACAGGGTCGCTGTACGAGCAGTACTTC
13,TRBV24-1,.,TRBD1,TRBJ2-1,CATGTGAYNEQFF,TGTGCCACGGGGACAGGGGCCTACAATGAGCAGTTCTTC
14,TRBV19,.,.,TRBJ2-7,CASSIESGRFEQYF,TGTGCCAGTAGTATAGAGTCGGGCCGCTTCGAGCAGTACTTC
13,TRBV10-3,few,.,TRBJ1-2,CAISEASLDGYTF,TGTGCCATCAGTGAGGCCAGCCTGGATGGCTACACCTTC
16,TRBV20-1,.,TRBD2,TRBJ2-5,CSARVGSGTLRETQYF,TGCAGTGCTAGAGTTGGTAGCGGGACCTTGCGGGAGACCCAGTACTTC
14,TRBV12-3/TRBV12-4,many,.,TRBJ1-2,CASTQGTLNYGYTF,TGTGCCAGCACCCAAGGGACACTTAACTATGGCTACACCTTC
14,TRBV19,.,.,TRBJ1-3,CASSMTPDGNTIYF,TGTGCCAGTAGTATGACCCCGGACGGAAACACCATATATTTT
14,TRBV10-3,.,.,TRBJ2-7,CAITNGPGGYEQYF,TGTGCCATCACCAATGGACCTGGGGGCTACGAGCAGTACTTC